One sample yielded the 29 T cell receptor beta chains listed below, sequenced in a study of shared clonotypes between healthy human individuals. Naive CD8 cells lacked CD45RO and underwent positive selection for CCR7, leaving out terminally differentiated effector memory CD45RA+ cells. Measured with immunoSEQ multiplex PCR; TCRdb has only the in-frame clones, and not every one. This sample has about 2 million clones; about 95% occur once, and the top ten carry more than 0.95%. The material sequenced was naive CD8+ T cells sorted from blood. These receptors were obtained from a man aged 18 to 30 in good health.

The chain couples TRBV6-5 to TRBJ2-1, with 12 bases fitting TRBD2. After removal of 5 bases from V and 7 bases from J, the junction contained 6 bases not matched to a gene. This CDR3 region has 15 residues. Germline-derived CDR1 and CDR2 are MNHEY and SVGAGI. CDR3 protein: CASSRLAGGQNEQFF. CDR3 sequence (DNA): TGTGCCAGCAGTCGTCTAGCGGGGGGGCAGAATGAGCAGTTCTTC.

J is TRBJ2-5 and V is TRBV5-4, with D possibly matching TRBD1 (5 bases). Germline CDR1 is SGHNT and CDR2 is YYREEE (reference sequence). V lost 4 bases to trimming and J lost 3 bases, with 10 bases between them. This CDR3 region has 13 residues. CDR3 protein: CASSPTEEETQYF. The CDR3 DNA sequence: TGTGCCAGCAGCCCGACAGAAGAAGAGACCCAGTACTTC.

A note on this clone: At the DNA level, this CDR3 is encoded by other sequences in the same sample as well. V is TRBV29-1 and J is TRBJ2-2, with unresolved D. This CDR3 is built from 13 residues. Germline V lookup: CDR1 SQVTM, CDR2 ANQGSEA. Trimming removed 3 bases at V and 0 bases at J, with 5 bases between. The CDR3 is CSVDLPNTGELFF. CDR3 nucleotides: TGCAGCGTTGATCTCCCGAACACCGGGGAGCTGTTTTTT.

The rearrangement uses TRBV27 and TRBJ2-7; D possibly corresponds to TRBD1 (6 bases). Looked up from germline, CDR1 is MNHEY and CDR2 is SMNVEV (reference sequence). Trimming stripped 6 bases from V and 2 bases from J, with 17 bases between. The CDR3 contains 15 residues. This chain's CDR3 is CASSPESTGTYEQYF. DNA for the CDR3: TGTGCCAGCAGCCCAGAGTCGACAGGAACCTACGAGCAGTACTTC.

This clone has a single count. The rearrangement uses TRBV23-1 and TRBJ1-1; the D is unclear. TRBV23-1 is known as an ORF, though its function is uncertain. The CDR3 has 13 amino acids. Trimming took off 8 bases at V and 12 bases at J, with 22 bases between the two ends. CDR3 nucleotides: TGCGCCAGCCCTTCTGGGCGAATGAAGAGAACTTTCTTT. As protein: CASPSGRMKRTFF.

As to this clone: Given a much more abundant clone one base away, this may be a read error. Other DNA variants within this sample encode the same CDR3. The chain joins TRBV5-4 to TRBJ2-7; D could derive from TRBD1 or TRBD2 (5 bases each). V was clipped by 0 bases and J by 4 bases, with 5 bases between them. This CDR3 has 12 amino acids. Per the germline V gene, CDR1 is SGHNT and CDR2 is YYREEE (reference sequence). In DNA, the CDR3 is TGTGCCAGCAGCTTGGGGGGGTACGAGCAGTACTTC. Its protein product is CASSLGGYEQYF.

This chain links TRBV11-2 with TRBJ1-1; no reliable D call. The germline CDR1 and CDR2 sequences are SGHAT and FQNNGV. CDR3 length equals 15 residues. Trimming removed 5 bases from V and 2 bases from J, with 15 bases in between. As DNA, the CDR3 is TGTGCCAGCAGCCCGCGGACGGGAACAAACACTGAAGCTTTCTTT. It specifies CASSPRTGTNTEAFF.

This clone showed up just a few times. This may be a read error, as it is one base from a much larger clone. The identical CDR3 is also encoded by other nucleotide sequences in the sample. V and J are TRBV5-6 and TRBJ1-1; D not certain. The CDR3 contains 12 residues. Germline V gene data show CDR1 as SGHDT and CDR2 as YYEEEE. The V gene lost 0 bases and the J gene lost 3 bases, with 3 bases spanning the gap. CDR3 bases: TGTGCCAGCAGCTTGGGTGACACTGAAGCTTTCTTT. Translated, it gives CASSLGDTEAFF.

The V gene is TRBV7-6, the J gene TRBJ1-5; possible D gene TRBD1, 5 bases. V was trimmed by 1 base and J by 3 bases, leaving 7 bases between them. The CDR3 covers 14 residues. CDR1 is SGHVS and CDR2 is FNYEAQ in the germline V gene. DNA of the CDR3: TGTGCCAGCAGCTTAGGAGGGACCAATCAGCCCCAGCATTTT. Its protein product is CASSLGGTNQPQHF. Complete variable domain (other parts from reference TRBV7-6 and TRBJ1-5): GAGVSQSPRYKVTKRGQDVALRCDPISGHVSLYWYRQALGQGPEFLTYFNYEAQQDKSGLPNDRFSAERPEGSISTLTIQRTEQRDSAMYRCASSLGGTNQPQHFGDGTRLSIL.

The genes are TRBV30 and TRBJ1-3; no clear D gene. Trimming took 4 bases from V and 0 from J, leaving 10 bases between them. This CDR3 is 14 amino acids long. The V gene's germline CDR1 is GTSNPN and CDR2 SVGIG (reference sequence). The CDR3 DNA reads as TGTGCCTGGACCGAGACCAGCTCTGGAAACACCATATATTTT. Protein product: CAWTETSSGNTIYF.

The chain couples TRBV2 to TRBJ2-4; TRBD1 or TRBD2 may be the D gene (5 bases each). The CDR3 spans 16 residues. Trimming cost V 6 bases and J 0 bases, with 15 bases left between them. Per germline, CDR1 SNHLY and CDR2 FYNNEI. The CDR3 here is CASRFYRDPAKNIQYF. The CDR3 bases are TGTGCCAGCAGATTTTACCGGGACCCAGCCAAAAACATTCAGTACTTC.

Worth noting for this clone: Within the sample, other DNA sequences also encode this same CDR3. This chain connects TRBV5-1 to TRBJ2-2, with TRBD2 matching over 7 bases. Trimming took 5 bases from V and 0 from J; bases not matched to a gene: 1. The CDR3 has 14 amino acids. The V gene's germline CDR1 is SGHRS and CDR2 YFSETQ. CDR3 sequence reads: CASSAGANTGELFF. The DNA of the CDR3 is TGCGCCAGCAGTGCGGGGGCGAACACCGGGGAGCTGTTTTTT.

The chain's CDR3 is CASTFSGGADTQYF. CDR3 DNA sequence: TGTGCCAGCACTTTTAGCGGGGGGGCAGATACGCAGTATTTT. The chain combines TRBV9 with TRBJ2-3; 11 bases match TRBD2. V trimming: 6 bases; J trimming: 4 bases; junction bases outside the gene matches: 4. In germline, CDR1 is SGDLS, CDR2 YYNGEE. The CDR3 is 14 residues long.

The CDR3 bases are TGTGCCAGCAGTTACCTGGGACAGCACTATGGCTACACCTTC. This translates into CASSYLGQHYGYTF. The rearrangement joins TRBV6-5 to TRBJ1-2, with TRBD1 identical over 7 bases. The CDR3 spans 14 residues. V trimming: 2 bases; J trimming: 3 bases; junction bases outside the gene matches: 3. Germline values: CDR1 MNHEY, CDR2 SVGAGI.

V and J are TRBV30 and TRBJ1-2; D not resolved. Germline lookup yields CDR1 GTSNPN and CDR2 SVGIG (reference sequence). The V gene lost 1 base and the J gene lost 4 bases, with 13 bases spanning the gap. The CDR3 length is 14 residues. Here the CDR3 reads CAWSGTESRYGYTF. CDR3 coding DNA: TGTGCCTGGAGTGGAACGGAATCCCGCTATGGCTACACCTTC. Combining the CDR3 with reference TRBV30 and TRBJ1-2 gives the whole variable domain SQTIHQWPATLVQPVGSPLSLECTVEGTSNPNLYWYRQAAGRGLQLLFYSVGIGQISSEVPQNLSASRPQDRQFILSSKKLLLSDSGFYLCAWSGTESRYGYTFGSGTRLTVV.

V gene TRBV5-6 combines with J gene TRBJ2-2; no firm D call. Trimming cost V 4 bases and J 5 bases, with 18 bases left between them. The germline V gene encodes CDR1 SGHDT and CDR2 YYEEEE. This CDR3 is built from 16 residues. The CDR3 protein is CASSVLNSVWTGELFF. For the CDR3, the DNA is TGTGCCAGCAGCGTTCTAAACAGTGTTTGGACCGGGGAGCTGTTTTTT.

The CDR3 reads CASSQDPGPTYQPQHF. CDR3 bases: TGCGCCAGCAGCCAAGACCCGGGACCGACGTATCAGCCCCAGCATTTT. This chain links TRBV4-1 with TRBJ1-5; D perhaps matches TRBD1 (5 bases). The V gene's germline CDR1 is MGHRA and CDR2 YSYEKL. This CDR3 comprises 16 residues. V was trimmed by 0 bases and J by 5 bases, leaving 14 bases between them.

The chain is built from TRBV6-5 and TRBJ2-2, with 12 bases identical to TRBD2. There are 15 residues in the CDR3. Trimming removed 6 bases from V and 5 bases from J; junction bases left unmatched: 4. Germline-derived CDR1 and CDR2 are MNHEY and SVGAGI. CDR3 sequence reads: CASRTLAGGTGELFF. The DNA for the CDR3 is TGTGCCAGCAGGACACTAGCGGGGGGAACCGGGGAGCTGTTTTTT.

This CDR3 is CASSPDGTEKLFF. The CDR3, as DNA: TGTGCCAGCTCACCAGACGGGACTGAAAAACTGTTTTTT. This rearrangement joins TRBV18 to TRBJ1-4, with D maybe TRBD1 (5 bases). V lost 2 bases to trimming and J lost 7 bases, with 8 bases between them. CDR3 length equals 13 residues. Germline lookup yields CDR1 KGHSH and CDR2 LQKENI.

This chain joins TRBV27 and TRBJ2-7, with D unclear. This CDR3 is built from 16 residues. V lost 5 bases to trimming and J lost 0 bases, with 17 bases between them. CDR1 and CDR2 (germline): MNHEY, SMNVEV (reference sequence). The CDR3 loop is CASSPSLVPLSYEQYF. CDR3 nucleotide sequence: TGTGCCAGCAGTCCCTCCCTAGTTCCCCTCTCCTACGAGCAGTACTTC.

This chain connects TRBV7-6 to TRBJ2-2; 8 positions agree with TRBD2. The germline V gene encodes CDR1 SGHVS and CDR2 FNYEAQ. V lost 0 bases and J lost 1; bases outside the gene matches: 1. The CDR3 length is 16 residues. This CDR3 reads CASSLAAGGNTGELFF. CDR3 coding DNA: TGTGCCAGCAGCTTAGCCGCGGGGGGGAACACCGGGGAGCTGTTTTTT.

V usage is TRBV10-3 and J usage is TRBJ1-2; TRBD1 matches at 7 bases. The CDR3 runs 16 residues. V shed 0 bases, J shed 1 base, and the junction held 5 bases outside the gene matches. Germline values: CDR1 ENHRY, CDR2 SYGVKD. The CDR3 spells CAISESTGFRNYGYTF. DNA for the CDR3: TGTGCCATCAGTGAGTCGACAGGGTTCCGTAACTATGGCTACACCTTC.

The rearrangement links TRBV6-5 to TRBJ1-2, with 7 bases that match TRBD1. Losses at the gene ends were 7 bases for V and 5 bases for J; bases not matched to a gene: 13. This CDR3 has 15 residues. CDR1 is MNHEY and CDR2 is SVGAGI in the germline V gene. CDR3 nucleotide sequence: TGTGCCAGCACCCCCGACAGGGCCCCGGGGTATGGCTACACCTTC. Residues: CASTPDRAPGYGYTF.

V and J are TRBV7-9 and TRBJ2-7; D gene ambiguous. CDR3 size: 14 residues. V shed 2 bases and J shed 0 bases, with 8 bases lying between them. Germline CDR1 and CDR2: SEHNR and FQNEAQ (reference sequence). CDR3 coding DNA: TGTGCCAGCAGCTTATACCCGAGCTCCTACGAGCAGTACTTC. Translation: CASSLYPSSYEQYF.

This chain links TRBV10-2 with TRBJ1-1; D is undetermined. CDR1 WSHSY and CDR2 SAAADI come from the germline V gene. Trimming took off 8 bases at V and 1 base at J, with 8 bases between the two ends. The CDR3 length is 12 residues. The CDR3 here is CASGLSNTEAFF. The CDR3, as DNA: TGCGCCAGCGGGCTTTCGAACACTGAAGCTTTCTTT.

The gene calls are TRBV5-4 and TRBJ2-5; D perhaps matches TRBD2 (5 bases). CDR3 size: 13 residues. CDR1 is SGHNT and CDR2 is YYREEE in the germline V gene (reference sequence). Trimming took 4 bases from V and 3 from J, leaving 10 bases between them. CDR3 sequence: CASSPRREETQYF. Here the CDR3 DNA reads TGTGCCAGCAGCCCGCGGCGGGAAGAGACCCAGTACTTC.

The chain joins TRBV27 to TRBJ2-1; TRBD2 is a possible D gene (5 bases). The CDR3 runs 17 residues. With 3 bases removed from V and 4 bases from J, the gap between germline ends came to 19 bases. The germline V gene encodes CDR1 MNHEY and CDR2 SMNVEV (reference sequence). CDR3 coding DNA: TGTGCCAGCAGTTTTTCACAAAGCGGCCCGGTATACAATGAGCAGTTCTTC. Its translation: CASSFSQSGPVYNEQFF.

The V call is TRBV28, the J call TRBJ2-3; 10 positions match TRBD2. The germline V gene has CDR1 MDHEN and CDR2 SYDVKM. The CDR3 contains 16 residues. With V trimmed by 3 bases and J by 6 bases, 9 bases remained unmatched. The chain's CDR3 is CASSFRVAGGGDTQYF. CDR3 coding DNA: TGTGCCAGCAGTTTCCGCGTAGCGGGGGGAGGGGATACGCAGTATTTT. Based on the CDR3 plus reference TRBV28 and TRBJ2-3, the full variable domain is DVKVTQSSRYLVKRTGEKVFLECVQDMDHENMFWYRQDPGLGLRLIYFSYDVKMKEKGDIPEGYSVSREKKERFSLILESASTNQTSMYLCASSFRVAGGGDTQYFGPGTRLTVL.

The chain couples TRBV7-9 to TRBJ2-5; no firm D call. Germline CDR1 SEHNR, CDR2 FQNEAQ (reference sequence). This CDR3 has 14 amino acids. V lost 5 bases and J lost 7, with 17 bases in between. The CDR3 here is CASSPVVGFGTQYF. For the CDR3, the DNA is TGTGCCAGCAGCCCTGTAGTAGGTTTTGGGACCCAGTACTTC. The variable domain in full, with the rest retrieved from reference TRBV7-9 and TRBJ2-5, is DTGVSQNPRHKITKRGQNVTFRCDPISEHNRLYWYRQTLGQGPEFLTYFQNEAQLEKSRLLSDRFSAERPKGSFSTLEIQRTEQGDSAMYLCASSPVVGFGTQYFGPGTRLLVL.